The rows below give T cell receptor beta chains drawn from one sample of a study of PD-1 blockade in classical Hodgkin lymphoma. Assay used: immunoSEQ multiplex PCR; TCRdb lists only in-frame clones, some missing. Seen here are around 20,000 clones, 80% observed once, and the top ten hold roughly 7%. Sequences were derived from peripheral blood mononuclear cells (PBMCs), sampled before the fourth cycle of nivolumab. The receptors stem from a human donor with classical Hodgkin lymphoma. The CDR3 runs from the conserved cysteine through the conserved F or W. Fields, in order: V gene, J gene, clone size, D gene, CDR3 DNA, CDR3 protein. D genes are given only for firm matches. Not all rows give a size; the values are once, few, many and, for expanded clones, a class.

>TRBV12-5|TRBJ2-2|NA|NA
TGTGCTAGTGGTTTGGGTACAGACACCGGGGAGCTGTTTTTT
CASGLGTDTGELFF
>TRBV27|TRBJ2-5|NA|NA
TGTGCCAGCAGTTCATACAGGGACGAGGAGACCCAGTACTTC
CASSSYRDEETQYF
>TRBV6-1|TRBJ2-1|once|TRBD2
TGTGCCAGCGGGACTAGGAGGTCCTACAATGAGCAGTTCTTC
CASGTRRSYNEQFF
>TRBV4-2|TRBJ2-2|NA|TRBD2
TGTGCCAGCAAGCTAGCGGGGGAAACCGGGGAGCTGTTTTTT
CASKLAGETGELFF
>TRBV6-1|TRBJ2-7|NA|NA
TGTGCCAGCAGTGTACAAAACTACGAGCAGTACTTC
CASSVQNYEQYF
>TRBV19|TRBJ1-4|few|NA
TGTGCCAGTAGTAGGACAATTGCAACTAATGAAAAACTGTTTTTT
CASSRTIATNEKLFF
>TRBV7-2|TRBJ2-3|NA|TRBD2
TGTGCCAGCAGCTTAGGCGGGGGGGCTGGTACGCAGTATTTT
CASSLGGGAGTQYF
>TRBV9|TRBJ2-3|NA|TRBD2
TGTGCCAGCTCATGGAGCGGGGGCACAGATACGCAGTATTTT
CASSWSGGTDTQYF
>TRBV6-5|TRBJ2-5|NA|NA
TGTGCCAGCAGTGACCGGGAGTCCATCCGGGCCCAGTACTTC
CASSDRESIRAQYF
>TRBV6-1|TRBJ1-1|NA|NA
TGTGCCAGCAGTAAACAGGGTTTGAACACTGAAGCTTTCTTT
CASSKQGLNTEAFF
>TRBV13|TRBJ2-7|NA|NA
TGTGCCAGCAGCATACCGGGACCCGGTACGGAGCAGTACTTC
CASSIPGPGTEQYF
>TRBV7-9|TRBJ2-1|NA|NA
TGTGCCAGCAGCTTAGACGCAGGGGCGTACAATGAGCAGTTCTTC
CASSLDAGAYNEQFF
>TRBV7-8|TRBJ2-5|NA|TRBD1
TGTGCCAGCAGCCACAGAGCGGGACAGGGGGCGGGAGAGACCCAGTACTTC
CASSHRAGQGAGETQYF
>TRBV18|TRBJ2-1|few|TRBD2
TGTGCCAGCTCACCCCCTAGCGGGAGGTTCAAGTTCTTC
CASSPPSGRFKFF
>TRBV27|TRBJ2-2|NA|NA
TGTGCCAGCAGTTTAGACCTATACACCGGGGAGCTGTTTTTT
CASSLDLYTGELFF
>TRBV30|TRBJ1-6|NA|TRBD1
TGTGCCTGGAGAATCTTTGGACAGGCTAATTCACCCCTCCACTTT
CAWRIFGQANSPLHF
>TRBV28|TRBJ2-7|NA|NA
TGTGCCAGCAGTTTCATAGCAATGGCCTCCTACGAGCAGTACTTC
CASSFIAMASYEQYF
>TRBV4-3|TRBJ1-1|NA|NA
TGCGCCAGCAGCCAAGATAGGAGGGGAATGCCTGAAGCTTTCTTT
CASSQDRRGMPEAFF
>TRBV27|TRBJ2-7|NA|NA
TGTGCCAGCAGTCCCTTACCCGTCTACGAGCAGTACTTC
CASSPLPVYEQYF
>TRBV29-1|TRBJ2-1|few|TRBD1
TGCAGCGTCCTCGGACAGGGGTCCTACAATGAGCAGTTCTTC
CSVLGQGSYNEQFF
>TRBV4-1|TRBJ2-1|few|TRBD2
TGCGCCAGCAGCCAAGGCATACTAGCGGGAGAGGACAATGAGCAGTTCTTC
CASSQGILAGEDNEQFF
>TRBV6-5|TRBJ2-7|NA|TRBD2
TGTGCCAGCAATGGTGCGGGGGTACCTTCCTACGAGCAGTACTTC
CASNGAGVPSYEQYF
>TRBV19|TRBJ1-2|NA|NA
TGTGCCAGTAGGAATTATGGCTACACCTTC
CASRNYGYTF
>TRBV7-9|TRBJ2-4|NA|NA
TGTGCCAGCAGCGGCGAGACAGATAAAAACATTCAGTACTTC
CASSGETDKNIQYF
>TRBV14|TRBJ2-1|NA|NA
TGTGCCAGCAGCCAAGAGCTGGTTCATGGGAATGAGCAGTTCTTC
CASSQELVHGNEQFF
>TRBV5-1|TRBJ1-5|NA|TRBD1
TGCGCCAGCAGCCTCGGACAGGGGGGCCAGCCCCAGCATTTT
CASSLGQGGQPQHF
>TRBV28|TRBJ1-4|NA|NA
TGTGCCAGCAGTTCCCGGACAGCGTGGAATGAAAAACTGTTTTTT
CASSSRTAWNEKLFF